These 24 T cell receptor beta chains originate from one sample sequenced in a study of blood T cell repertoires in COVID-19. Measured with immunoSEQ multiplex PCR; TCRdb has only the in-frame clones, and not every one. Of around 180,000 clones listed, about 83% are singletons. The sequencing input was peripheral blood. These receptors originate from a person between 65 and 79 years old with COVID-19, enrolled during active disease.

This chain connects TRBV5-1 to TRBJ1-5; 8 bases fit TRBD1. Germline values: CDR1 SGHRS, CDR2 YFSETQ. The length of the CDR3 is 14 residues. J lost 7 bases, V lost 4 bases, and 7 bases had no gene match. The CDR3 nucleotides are TGCGCCAGCAGCGTAGGACAGGGCCACCAGCCCCAGCATTTT. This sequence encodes CASSVGQGHQPQHF.

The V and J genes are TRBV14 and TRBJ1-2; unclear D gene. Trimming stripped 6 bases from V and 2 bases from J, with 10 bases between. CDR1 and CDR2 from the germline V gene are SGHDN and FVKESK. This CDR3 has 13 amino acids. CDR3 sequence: CASRLAGNYGYTF. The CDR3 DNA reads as TGTGCCAGCAGGTTGGCAGGCAACTATGGCTACACCTTC. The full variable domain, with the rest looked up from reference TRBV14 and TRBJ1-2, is EAGVTQFPSHSVIEKGQTVTLRCDPISGHDNLYWYRRVMGKEIKFLLHFVKESKQDESGMPNNRFLAERTGGTYSTLKVQPAELEDSGVYFCASRLAGNYGYTFGSGTRLTVV.

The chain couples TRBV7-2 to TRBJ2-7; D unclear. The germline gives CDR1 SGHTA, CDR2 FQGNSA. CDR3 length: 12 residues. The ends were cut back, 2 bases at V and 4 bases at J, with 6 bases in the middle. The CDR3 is CASSLFPYEQYF. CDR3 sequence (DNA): TGTGCCAGCAGCTTATTTCCTTACGAGCAGTACTTC.

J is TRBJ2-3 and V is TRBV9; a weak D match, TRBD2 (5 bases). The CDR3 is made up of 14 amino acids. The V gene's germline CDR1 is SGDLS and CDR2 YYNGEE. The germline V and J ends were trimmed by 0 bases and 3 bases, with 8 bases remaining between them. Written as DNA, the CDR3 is TGTGCCAGCAGCGTAGATGAGGGAACAGATACGCAGTATTTT. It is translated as CASSVDEGTDTQYF.

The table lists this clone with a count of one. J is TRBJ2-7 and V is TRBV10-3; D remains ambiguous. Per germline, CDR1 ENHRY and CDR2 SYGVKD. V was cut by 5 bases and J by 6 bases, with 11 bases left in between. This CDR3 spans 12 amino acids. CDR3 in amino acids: CAISLPGSEQYF. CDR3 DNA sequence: TGTGCCATCAGTCTTCCAGGTAGCGAGCAGTACTTC.

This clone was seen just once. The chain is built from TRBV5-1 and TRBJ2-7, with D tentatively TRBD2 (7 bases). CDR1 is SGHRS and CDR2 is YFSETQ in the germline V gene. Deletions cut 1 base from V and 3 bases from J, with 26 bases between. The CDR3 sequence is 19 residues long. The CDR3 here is CASSLRRGGVAILNYEQYF. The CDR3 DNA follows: TGCGCCAGCAGCTTGCGACGAGGGGGGGTCGCGATACTAAACTACGAGCAGTACTTC.

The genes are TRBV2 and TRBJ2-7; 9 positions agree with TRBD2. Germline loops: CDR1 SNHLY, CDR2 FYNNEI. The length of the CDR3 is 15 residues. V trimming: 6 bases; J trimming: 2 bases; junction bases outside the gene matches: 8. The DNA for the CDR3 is TGTGCCAGCAGAAATAGCGGGAGCAGTACCTACGAGCAGTACTTC. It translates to CASRNSGSSTYEQYF.

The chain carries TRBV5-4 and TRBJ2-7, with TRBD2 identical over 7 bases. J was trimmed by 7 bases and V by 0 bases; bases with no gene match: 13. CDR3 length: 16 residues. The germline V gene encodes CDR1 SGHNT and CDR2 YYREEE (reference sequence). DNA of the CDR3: TGTGCCAGCAGCTTGGCCGGCGGGAGCGCACGCCGTGAGCAGTACTTC. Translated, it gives CASSLAGGSARREQYF.

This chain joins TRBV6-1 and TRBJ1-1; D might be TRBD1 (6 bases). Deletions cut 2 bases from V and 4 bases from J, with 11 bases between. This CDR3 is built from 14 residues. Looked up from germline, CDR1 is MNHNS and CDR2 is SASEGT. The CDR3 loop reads CASSEPQGRTEAFF. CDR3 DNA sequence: TGTGCCAGCAGTGAACCACAGGGTCGCACTGAAGCTTTCTTT.

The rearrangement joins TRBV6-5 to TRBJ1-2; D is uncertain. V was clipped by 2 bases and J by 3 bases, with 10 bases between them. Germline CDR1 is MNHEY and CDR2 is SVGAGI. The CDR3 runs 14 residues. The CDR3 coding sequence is TGTGCCAGCAGTTACCGACATACACACTATGGCTACACCTTC. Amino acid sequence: CASSYRHTHYGYTF.

The CDR3 here is CASSYGTDNSPLHF. CDR3 nucleotides: TGTGCCAGCAGTTACGGGACAGATAATTCACCCCTCCACTTT. The rearrangement joins TRBV6-2 or TRBV6-3 to TRBJ1-6; TRBD1 agrees at 7 bases. The trim removed 2 bases at V and 5 bases at J, leaving 0 bases unmatched. The CDR3 consists of 14 residues. CDR1 and CDR2 (germline): MNHEY, SVGEGT.

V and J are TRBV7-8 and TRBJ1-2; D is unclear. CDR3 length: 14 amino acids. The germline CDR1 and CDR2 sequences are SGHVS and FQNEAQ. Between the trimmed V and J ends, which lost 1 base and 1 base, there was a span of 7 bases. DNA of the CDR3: TGTGCCAGCAGCTTAGGGCAGATTAACTATGGCTACACCTTC. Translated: CASSLGQINYGYTF.

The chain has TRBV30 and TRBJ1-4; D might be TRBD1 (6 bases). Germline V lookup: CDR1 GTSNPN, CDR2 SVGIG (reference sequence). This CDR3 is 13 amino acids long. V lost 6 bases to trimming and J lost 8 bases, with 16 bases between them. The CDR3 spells CACPEGEREKLFF. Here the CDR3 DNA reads TGTGCCTGCCCCGAGGGGGAGCGGGAAAAACTGTTTTTT.

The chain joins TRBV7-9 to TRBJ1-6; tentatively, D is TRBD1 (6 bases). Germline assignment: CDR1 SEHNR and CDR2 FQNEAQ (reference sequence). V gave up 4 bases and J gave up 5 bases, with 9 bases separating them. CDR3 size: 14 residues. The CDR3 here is CASSSQGDNSPLHF. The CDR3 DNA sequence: TGTGCCAGCAGCTCACAGGGAGATAATTCACCCCTCCACTTT. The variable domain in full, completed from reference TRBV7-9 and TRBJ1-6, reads DTGVSQNPRHKITKRGQNVTFRCDPISEHNRLYWYRQTLGQGPEFLTYFQNEAQLEKSRLLSDRFSAERPKGSFSTLEIQRTEQGDSAMYLCASSSQGDNSPLHFGNGTRLTVT.

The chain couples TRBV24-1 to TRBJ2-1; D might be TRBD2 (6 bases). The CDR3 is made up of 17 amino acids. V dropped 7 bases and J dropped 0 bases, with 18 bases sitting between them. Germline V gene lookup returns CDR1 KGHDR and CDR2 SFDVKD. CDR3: CATSGGLAISSYNEQFF. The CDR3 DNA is TGTGCCACCAGCGGCGGGCTAGCGATTAGCTCCTACAATGAGCAGTTCTTC.

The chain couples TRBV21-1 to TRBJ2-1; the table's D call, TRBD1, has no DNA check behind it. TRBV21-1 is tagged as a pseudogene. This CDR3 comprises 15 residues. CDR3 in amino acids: CASSKTPRHPNEQFF. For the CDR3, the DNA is TGTGCCAGCAGCAAAACCCCCAGACACCCTAATGAGCAGTTCTTC.

CDR3 coding DNA: TGTGCCAGCAGCGCCCAGGGGGTTCAGGAACCCCTCCACTTT. Translating gives CASSAQGVQEPLHF. This chain links TRBV7-2 with TRBJ1-6; TRBD1 agrees at 7 bases. Germline V gene lookup returns CDR1 SGHTA and CDR2 FQGNSA. The CDR3 runs 14 residues. Trimming at V came to 5 bases and at J to 12 bases, leaving 10 bases not matched to a gene.

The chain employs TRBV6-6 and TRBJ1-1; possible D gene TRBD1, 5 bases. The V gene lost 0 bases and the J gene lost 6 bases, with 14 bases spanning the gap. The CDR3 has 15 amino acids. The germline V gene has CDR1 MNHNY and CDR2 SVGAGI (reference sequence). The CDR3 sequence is CASSYSSSGDPEAFF. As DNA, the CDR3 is TGTGCCAGCAGTTACTCGAGTTCGGGGGACCCTGAAGCTTTCTTT.

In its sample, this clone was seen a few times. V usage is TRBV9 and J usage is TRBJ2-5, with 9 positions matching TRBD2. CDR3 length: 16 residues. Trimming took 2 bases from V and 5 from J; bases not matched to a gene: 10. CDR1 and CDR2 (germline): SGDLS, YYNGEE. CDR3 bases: TGTGCCAGCAGCGTGGGGACAGCGGGGGGCTGGGAGACCCAGTACTTC. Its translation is CASSVGTAGGWETQYF.

CDR3 nucleotide sequence: TGTGCCAGCAGCTTCTCCCCAGACAGGGGCGATACGCAGTATTTT. As protein: CASSFSPDRGDTQYF. The chain has TRBV7-3 and TRBJ2-3, with 8 positions matching TRBD1. This CDR3 region has 15 residues. The germline gives CDR1 SGHTA, CDR2 FQGTGA. J gave up 6 bases and V 3 bases, and 8 bases lay outside the gene matches.

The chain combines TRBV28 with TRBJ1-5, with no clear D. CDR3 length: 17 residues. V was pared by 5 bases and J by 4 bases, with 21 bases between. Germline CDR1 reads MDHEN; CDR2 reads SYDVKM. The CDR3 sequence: CASSITHPGLSNQPQHF. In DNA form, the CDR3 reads TGTGCCAGCAGTATCACTCACCCGGGGTTATCAAATCAGCCCCAGCATTTT.

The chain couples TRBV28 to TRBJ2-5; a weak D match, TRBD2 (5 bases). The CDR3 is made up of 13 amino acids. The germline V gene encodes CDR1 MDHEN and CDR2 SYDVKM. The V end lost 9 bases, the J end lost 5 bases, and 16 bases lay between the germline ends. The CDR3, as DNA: TGTGCCAGTTACGAGGGTCGGTTGGAGACCCAGTACTTC. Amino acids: CASYEGRLETQYF. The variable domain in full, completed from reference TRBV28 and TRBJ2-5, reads DVKVTQSSRYLVKRTGEKVFLECVQDMDHENMFWYRQDPGLGLRLIYFSYDVKMKEKGDIPEGYSVSREKKERFSLILESASTNQTSMYLCASYEGRLETQYFGPGTRLLVL.

This CDR3 reads CASSLSATSSYNEQFF. The CDR3 coding sequence is TGTGCCAGCAGTCTTAGCGCGACGAGCTCCTACAATGAGCAGTTCTTC. The J gene is TRBJ2-1, the V gene TRBV9; D possibly corresponds to TRBD2 (5 bases). The germline gives CDR1 SGDLS, CDR2 YYNGEE. The length of the CDR3 is 16 residues. The V and J ends lost 5 bases and 0 bases respectively, with 15 bases between them.

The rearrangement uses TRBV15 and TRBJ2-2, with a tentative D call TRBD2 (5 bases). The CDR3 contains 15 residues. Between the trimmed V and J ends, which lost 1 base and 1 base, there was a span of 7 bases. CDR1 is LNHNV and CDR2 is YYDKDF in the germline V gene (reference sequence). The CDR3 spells CATSRGERNTGELFF. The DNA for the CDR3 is TGTGCCACCAGCAGAGGGGAGCGGAACACCGGGGAGCTGTTTTTT.